The next 29 T cell receptor beta chains were all read from a single sample in a study of T-cell reconstitution after alpha-beta-depleted transplantation in children. A TCRbeta library incorporating unique molecular identifiers was prepared. TCRdb re-derived calls from the PCR reads in MiXCR, one entry per CDR3 protein. The sample contains 700,000 or so distinct CDR3 sequences, approximately 14% of which appear only once. The sequencing used PBMCs, collected before TCRalphabeta/CD19-depleted stem cell transplant. These receptors all come from a girl aged 2-10 years with congenital amegakaryocytic thrombocytopenia, due to receive a stem cell transplant.

Ten or more counts support this clonotype. The V call is TRBV7-2, the J call TRBJ2-3; D is ambiguous. Germline CDR1 and CDR2: SGHTA and FQGNSA. With 5 bases removed from V and 4 bases from J, the gap between germline ends came to 19 bases. The CDR3 covers 16 residues. The CDR3 region has the DNA TGTGCCAGCAGCAACGACTCCCCGGTGCGTGCAGATACGCAGTATTTT. Amino acids: CASSNDSPVRADTQYF.

This clonotype was detected ten times or more. V is TRBV20-1 and J is TRBJ2-5, with D uncertain. The CDR3 spans 13 residues. CDR1 DFQATT and CDR2 SNEGSKA come from the germline V gene (reference sequence). Trimming removed 0 bases at V and 4 bases at J, with 9 bases between. The CDR3 nucleotides are TGCAGTGCTAGAGATTTCCAATCAGAGACCCAGTACTTC. This translates into CSARDFQSETQYF.

Many counts were recorded for this clonotype. This chain uses TRBV20-1 with TRBJ2-7; 11 bases map to TRBD2. V dropped 5 bases and J dropped 3; count of bases not matched to a gene: 9. CDR3 size: 15 residues. Germline V gene lookup returns CDR1 DFQATT and CDR2 SNEGSKA (reference sequence). CDR3 in DNA: TGCAGTGCTTCTAATAGCGGGAGGGTTGGCTACGAGCAGTACTTC. This encodes CSASNSGRVGYEQYF.

This clonotype was seen a few times. The chain joins TRBV5-1 to TRBJ2-5; 7 nucleotides agree with TRBD1. The germline CDR1 and CDR2 sequences are SGHRS and YFSETQ. Trimming took 4 bases from V and 5 from J; bases not matched to a gene: 8. This CDR3 has 14 residues. CDR3 protein: CASSPTQGQETQYF. CDR3 DNA: TGCGCCAGCAGCCCCACACAGGGACAGGAGACCCAGTACTTC.

The sample holds many counts of this clonotype. The V gene is TRBV12-3 or TRBV12-4, the J gene TRBJ1-1; D uncertain. The CDR3 spans 14 residues. Trimming pared 3 bases from V and 1 base from J, leaving 9 bases between. The CDR3 protein is CASSFRGENTEAFF. In DNA form, the CDR3 reads TGTGCCAGCAGTTTTAGAGGCGAGAACACTGAAGCTTTCTTT.

This rearrangement joins TRBV10-3 to TRBJ2-7; 10 bases line up with TRBD1. V lost 10 bases and J lost 5; bases outside the gene matches: 11. CDR3 length: 14 amino acids. Germline V lookup: CDR1 ENHRY, CDR2 SYGVKD. The CDR3 coding sequence is TGTGCCACCACGAGGGGACAGGGGTTGGACGAGCAGTACTTC. Protein sequence: CATTRGQGLDEQYF.

This clonotype showed up many times. The CDR3: CAWIEGANTEAFF. The CDR3 DNA follows: TGTGCCTGGATCGAGGGGGCGAACACTGAAGCTTTCTTT. The genes are TRBV30 and TRBJ1-1, with 7 bases aligning to TRBD1. The V segment lost 4 bases and the J segment 1 base; nucleotides outside the gene matches: 3. CDR3 size: 13 residues. Germline V gene data show CDR1 as GTSNPN and CDR2 as SVGIG (reference sequence).

The CDR3 sequence is CSARDWVGLYNEQFF. The CDR3 nucleotides read TGCAGTGCTAGAGATTGGGTGGGACTCTACAATGAGCAGTTCTTC. The rearrangement joins TRBV20-1 to TRBJ2-1, with D perhaps TRBD2 (6 bases). From germline, CDR1 is DFQATT and CDR2 SNEGSKA (reference sequence). V lost 0 bases to trimming and J lost 3 bases, with 12 bases between them. CDR3 length equals 15 residues.

The chain is built from TRBV4-2 and TRBJ2-1; tentative D call: TRBD2 (6 bases). V lost 0 bases, J lost 1 base, and 13 bases lay in between. From germline, CDR1 is LGHNA and CDR2 YNFKEQ. The CDR3 sequence is 17 residues long. CDR3 sequence (DNA): TGTGCCAGCAGCCAAGATCCTCCGGGAGCGTCCTACAATGAGCAGTTCTTC. This codes for CASSQDPPGASYNEQFF.

Only a few counts were recorded for this clonotype. This rearrangement joins TRBV25-1 to TRBJ2-5; D may be TRBD1 (6 bases). The length of the CDR3 is 14 residues. V was pared by 4 bases and J by 1 base, with 10 bases between. CDR1 MGHDK and CDR2 SYGVNS come from the germline V gene. DNA of the CDR3: TGTGCCAGCAGTGGGGGGCACCTCCAAGAGACCCAGTACTTC. Its protein is CASSGGHLQETQYF.

The J gene is TRBJ2-7, the V gene TRBV20-1; the D is unclear. V lost 1 base to trimming and J lost 8 bases, with 18 bases between them. The CDR3 runs to 14 residues. Germline V gene data show CDR1 as DFQATT and CDR2 as SNEGSKA (reference sequence). Written as DNA, the CDR3 is TGCAGTGCTAGAGGAACTATTGGCCCTACGCAGCAGTACTTC. Its translation is CSARGTIGPTQQYF.

This clonotype has a count of ten or more. The chain joins TRBV20-1 to TRBJ2-5, with D possibly being TRBD1 (6 bases). CDR1 and CDR2 from the germline V gene are DFQATT and SNEGSKA (reference sequence). The CDR3 loop spans 15 amino acids. V lost 3 bases and J 3 bases, leaving 17 bases between the germline ends. DNA for the CDR3: TGCAGTGCTAGCCACGACTGGGGGCAGAAAGAGACCCAGTACTTC. As protein: CSASHDWGQKETQYF.

This clonotype has a count of ten or more. This chain connects TRBV7-2 to TRBJ2-5, with 8 nucleotides matching TRBD2. V lost 1 base, J lost 7 bases, and 5 bases stayed unmatched. The CDR3 runs to 14 residues. CDR1 SGHTA and CDR2 FQGNSA come from the germline V gene. Written as DNA, the CDR3 is TGTGCCAGCAGCTTAGGGGGACTAGGTAGGACCCAGTACTTC. It specifies CASSLGGLGRTQYF.

This clonotype was seen ten or more times. This chain connects TRBV18 to TRBJ2-3; D unresolved. Trimming cost V 2 bases and J 4 bases, with 7 bases left between them. CDR3 length: 13 amino acids. Looked up from germline, CDR1 is KGHSH and CDR2 is LQKENI. This chain's CDR3 is CASSPGTADTQYF. CDR3 nucleotide sequence: TGTGCCAGCTCACCAGGCACAGCAGATACGCAGTATTTT.

This clonotype was observed many times. This chain connects TRBV29-1 to TRBJ1-2; D not certain. This CDR3 region has 12 residues. Germline lookup yields CDR1 SQVTM and CDR2 ANQGSEA. Trimming removed 4 bases from V and 8 bases from J, with 14 bases in between. This CDR3 reads CSVVKRDRGYTF. The CDR3 bases are TGCAGCGTTGTTAAGCGAGATAGGGGCTACACCTTC.

The V call is TRBV7-9, the J call TRBJ2-1; 9 bases line up with TRBD2. The J segment lost 8 bases and the V segment lost 2 bases, leaving 7 bases of the junction unmatched. Germline V gene data show CDR1 as SEHNR and CDR2 as FQNEAQ (reference sequence). CDR3 size: 15 residues. The CDR3 DNA sequence: TGTGCCAGCAGCTTACTAGCGGGATATAGGGATGAGCAGTTCTTC. It translates to CASSLLAGYRDEQFF.

In its sample, this clonotype was seen a few times. V usage is TRBV12-3 or TRBV12-4 and J usage is TRBJ1-4; D remains ambiguous. V lost 3 bases, J lost 8 bases, and 19 bases lay in between. The CDR3 contains 16 residues. The CDR3 loop reads CASSFSARAANEKLFF. The CDR3, as DNA: TGTGCCAGCAGTTTTTCGGCCCGGGCTGCGAACGAAAAACTGTTTTTT.

Note on this clonotype: A read error may explain this, as a much larger clone is one base away. The chain joins TRBV5-1 to TRBJ2-7; weak D call: TRBD1 (5 bases). Germline CDR1 and CDR2: SGHRS and YFSETQ. This CDR3 is built from 15 residues. The CDR3 nucleotides are TGCGCCAGCAGCTTGGTTCAGGGCAACACCTACGAGCACTACTTC. It yields the protein CASSLVQGNTYEHYF.

This clonotype was detected ten times or more. V is TRBV20-1 and J is TRBJ2-7; D remains unclear. The germline V and J ends were trimmed by 3 bases and 2 bases, with 14 bases remaining between them. This CDR3 has 14 residues. In germline, CDR1 is DFQATT, CDR2 SNEGSKA (reference sequence). CDR3 bases: TGCAGTGCTAGTGCAAGCCTTTATACCTACGAGCAGTACTTC. Translated, it gives CSASASLYTYEQYF.

Only a few counts were recorded for this clonotype. V and J are TRBV27 and TRBJ1-5; tentative D call: TRBD1 (6 bases). From germline, CDR1 is MNHEY and CDR2 SMNVEV (reference sequence). V lost 2 bases, J lost 5 bases, and 10 bases lay in between. This CDR3 region has 14 residues. Written as DNA, the CDR3 is TGTGCCAGCAGTTTAAGGGGGGGTCATCAGCCCCAGCATTTT. Residues: CASSLRGGHQPQHF.

This clonotype has more than one count but fewer than ten. This chain joins TRBV5-6 and TRBJ2-1; a weak D match, TRBD2 (5 bases). Germline CDR1 and CDR2: SGHDT and YYEEEE. V was cut by 2 bases and J by 8 bases, with 17 bases left in between. The CDR3 extends over 15 amino acids. The CDR3 DNA is TGTGCCAGCAGCTTTATTGTGGGAGAAGATGATGAGCAGTTCTTC. This encodes CASSFIVGEDDEQFF.

Many counts were recorded for this clonotype. V usage is TRBV5-6 and J usage is TRBJ2-7, with D unclear. The CDR3 spans 12 residues. V gave up 6 bases and J gave up 0 bases, with 7 bases separating them. Germline values: CDR1 SGHDT, CDR2 YYEEEE. The CDR3 DNA reads as TGTGCCAGCAACATTCTCTCCTACGAGCAGTACTTC. Translated: CASNILSYEQYF.

This clonotype was recorded many times. The rearrangement joins TRBV5-1 to TRBJ2-1, with 7 positions matching TRBD2. The V and J ends lost 5 bases and 2 bases, in that order; junction bases with no gene match: 4. This CDR3 region has 14 residues. The V gene's germline CDR1 is SGHRS and CDR2 YFSETQ. DNA for the CDR3: TGCGCCAGCAGGCGGGAGAACACCTACAATGAGCAGTTCTTC. It translates to CASRRENTYNEQFF.

This clonotype was found many times. The chain links TRBV4-1 to TRBJ2-1, with D perhaps TRBD2 (5 bases). Between the trimmed V and J ends, which lost 1 base and 5 bases, there was a span of 15 bases. The germline CDR1 and CDR2 sequences are MGHRA and YSYEKL. This CDR3 is built from 16 residues. The CDR3 coding sequence is TGCGCCAGCAGCCAAGTAGGGAAAGCGGCTCACAATGAGCAGTTCTTC. This translates into CASSQVGKAAHNEQFF.

This clonotype was observed a handful of times. The CDR3 region is CASSFQLGRGASGLDTQYF. For the CDR3, the DNA is TGTGCCAGCAGCTTTCAACTAGGAAGGGGGGCTAGCGGTTTAGATACGCAGTATTTT. V usage is TRBV11-2 and J usage is TRBJ2-3; D perhaps matches TRBD2 (7 bases). From germline, CDR1 is SGHAT and CDR2 FQNNGV. The ends were cut back, 3 bases at V and 5 bases at J, with 27 bases in the middle. The CDR3 sequence is 19 residues long.

This clonotype was counted many times. The chain couples TRBV28 to TRBJ1-5; D unresolved. With 5 bases removed from V and 5 bases from J, the gap between germline ends came to 22 bases. Germline V gene lookup returns CDR1 MDHEN and CDR2 SYDVKM. CDR3 length equals 17 residues. The CDR3 loop reads CASSQKAGKMVYQPQHF. The CDR3 DNA sequence: TGTGCCAGCAGTCAGAAGGCTGGTAAGATGGTTTATCAGCCCCAGCATTTT.

Only a few counts were recorded for this clonotype. This rearrangement joins TRBV20-1 to TRBJ2-7; 11 nucleotides line up with TRBD1. V lost 6 bases to trimming and J lost 2 bases; unmatched junction nucleotides: 6. There are 14 residues in the CDR3. Germline CDR1 is DFQATT and CDR2 is SNEGSKA (reference sequence). The CDR3 loop is CSANRDRGTYEQYF. The CDR3 nucleotides are TGCAGTGCCAACCGGGACAGGGGGACCTACGAGCAGTACTTC.

This clonotype showed up many times. V gene TRBV20-1 combines with J gene TRBJ2-5, with 9 bases that match TRBD2. Germline V CDR1 and CDR2: DFQATT, SNEGSKA (reference sequence). The junction had 4 bases not matched to a gene; V was cut back by 2 bases and J by 3 bases. This CDR3 has 14 amino acids. The CDR3 bases are TGCAGTGCTAGAACCCTAGCGGGAAAAGAGACCCAGTACTTC. Its translation is CSARTLAGKETQYF.

This clonotype was seen at least ten times. CDR3 sequence (DNA): TGTGCCAGCAGCTTAGAAGGGGCAAGGAACAATGAGCAGTTCTTC. It is translated as CASSLEGARNNEQFF. V is TRBV7-2 and J is TRBJ2-1; a possible D gene is TRBD1 (5 bases). Per germline, CDR1 SGHTA and CDR2 FQGNSA. The CDR3 runs 15 residues. The germline V and J ends were trimmed by 1 base and 5 bases, with 12 bases remaining between them.